The source of this T cell receptor beta chain is a study of blood T cells in healthy people across ages. Study background: Every two T cells gave about one barcoded beta molecule via template switching.

The length of the CDR3 is 15 residues. CDR1 is DFQATT and CDR2 is SNEGSKA in the germline V gene (reference sequence). V trimming: 0 bases; J trimming: 3 bases; junction bases outside the gene matches: 7. In regard to this clonotype: The antigen remains undetermined.

Points from the study as a whole: Older individuals had lower TCR beta diversity per million T cells (the decline was roughly linear).

With a J-beta primer mix and a sample-barcoded 5' primer, a second PCR ran about 7 to 12 cycles. A tag from a template-switch adaptor with 12 random nucleotides marked each cDNA molecule. TCRdb itself ran the 5' RACE reads through MiXCR, one entry per CDR3 protein. Of about 1.6 million distinct CDR3 sequences listed, almost 35% are singletons. Material for sequencing was blood. This receptor was taken from a woman aged 30 to 39 in good health. V gene TRBV20-1 combines with J gene TRBJ2-7; 8 positions match TRBD1. In DNA, the CDR3 is TGCAGTGCTAGAGACCCGCGACAGGGGAGCTACGAGCAGTACTTC. Protein sequence: CSARDPRQGSYEQYF.